This T cell receptor beta chain was found in a study of spatial heterogeneity in lung cancer. This clonotype was counted a few times. The antigen is not known. The study tagged each TCR cDNA molecule with a unique molecular identifier. TCRdb re-analysed the 5' RACE reads in MiXCR, keeping a single row per CDR3 protein. Of around 40,000 distinct CDR3 sequences listed, around 5.5% are singletons. This sample's time point: sample taken at primary tumor resection. Extraction of whole RNA from tumor, nontumor lung or frozen PBMC preceded unsorted sequencing. Approximately 70 TRACERx patients with early, untreated non-small cell lung cancer donated samples. Study results and caveats: There were more appearances of ubiquitous expanded tumor TCRs in blood at resection than at follow-up.

CDR1 is ENHRY and CDR2 is SYGVKD in the germline V gene. The CDR3 has 15 residues. V gave up 6 bases and J gave up 1 base; unmatched junction bases: 9. The chain employs TRBV10-3 and TRBJ2-7; 7 nucleotides line up with TRBD1. The source is a male donor with early-stage non-small cell lung cancer. Material: PBMCs, obtained at surgery. This CDR3 reads CAISNGGQLSYEQYF. The CDR3 nucleotides are TGTGCCATCAGCAATGGGGGACAGCTTTCCTACGAGCAGTACTTC.